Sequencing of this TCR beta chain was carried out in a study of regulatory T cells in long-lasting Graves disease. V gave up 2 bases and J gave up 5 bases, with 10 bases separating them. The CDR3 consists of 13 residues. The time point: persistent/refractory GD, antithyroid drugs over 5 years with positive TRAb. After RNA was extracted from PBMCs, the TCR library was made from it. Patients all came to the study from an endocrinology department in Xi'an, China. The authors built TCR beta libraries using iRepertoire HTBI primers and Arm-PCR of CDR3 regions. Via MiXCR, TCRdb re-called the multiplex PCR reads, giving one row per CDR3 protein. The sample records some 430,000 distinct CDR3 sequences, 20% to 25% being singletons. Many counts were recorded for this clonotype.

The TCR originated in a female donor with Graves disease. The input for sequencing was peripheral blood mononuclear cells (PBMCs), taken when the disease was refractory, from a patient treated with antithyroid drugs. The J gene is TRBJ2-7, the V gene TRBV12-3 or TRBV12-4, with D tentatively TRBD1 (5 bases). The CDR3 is CASSLSQGDEQYF. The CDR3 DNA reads TGTGCCAGCAGTTTATCCCAGGGTGACGAGCAGTACTTC.